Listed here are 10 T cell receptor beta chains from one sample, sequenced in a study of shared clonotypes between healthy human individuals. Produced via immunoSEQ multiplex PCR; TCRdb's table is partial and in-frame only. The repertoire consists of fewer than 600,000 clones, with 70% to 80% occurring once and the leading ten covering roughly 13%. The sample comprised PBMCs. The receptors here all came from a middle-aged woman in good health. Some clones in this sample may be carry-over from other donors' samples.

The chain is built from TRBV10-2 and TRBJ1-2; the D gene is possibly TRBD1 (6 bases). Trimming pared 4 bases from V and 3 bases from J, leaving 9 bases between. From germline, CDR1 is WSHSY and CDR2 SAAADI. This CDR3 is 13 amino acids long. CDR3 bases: TGCGCCAGCAGTGCTTCAGGGGACTATGGCTACACCTTC. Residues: CASSASGDYGYTF.

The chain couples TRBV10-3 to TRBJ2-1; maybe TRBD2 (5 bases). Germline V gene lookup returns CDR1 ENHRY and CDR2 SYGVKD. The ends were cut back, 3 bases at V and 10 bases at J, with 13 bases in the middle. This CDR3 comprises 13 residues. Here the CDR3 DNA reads TGTGCCATCAGTGATCGACTGGGCGGGGAGCAGTTCTTC. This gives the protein CAISDRLGGEQFF.

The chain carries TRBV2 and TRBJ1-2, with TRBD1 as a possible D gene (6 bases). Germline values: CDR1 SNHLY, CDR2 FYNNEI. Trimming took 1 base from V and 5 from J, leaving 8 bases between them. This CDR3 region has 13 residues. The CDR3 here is CASSEGQGYGYTF. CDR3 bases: TGTGCCAGCAGTGAAGGGCAGGGGTATGGCTACACCTTC.

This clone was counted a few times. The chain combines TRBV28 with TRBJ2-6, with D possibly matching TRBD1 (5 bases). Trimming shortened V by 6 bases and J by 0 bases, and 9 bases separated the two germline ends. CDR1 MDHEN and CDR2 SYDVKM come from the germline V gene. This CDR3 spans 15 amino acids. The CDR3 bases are TGTGCCAGCAGAACCGACAGCTCTGGGGCCAACGTCCTGACTTTC. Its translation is CASRTDSSGANVLTF.

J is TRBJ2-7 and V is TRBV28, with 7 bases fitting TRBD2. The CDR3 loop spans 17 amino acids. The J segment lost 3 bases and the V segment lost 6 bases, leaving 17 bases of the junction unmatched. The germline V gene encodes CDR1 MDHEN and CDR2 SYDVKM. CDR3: CASRSYQLGPGGYEQYF. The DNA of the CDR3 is TGTGCCAGCAGGTCGTATCAGCTAGGGCCGGGAGGCTACGAGCAGTACTTC.

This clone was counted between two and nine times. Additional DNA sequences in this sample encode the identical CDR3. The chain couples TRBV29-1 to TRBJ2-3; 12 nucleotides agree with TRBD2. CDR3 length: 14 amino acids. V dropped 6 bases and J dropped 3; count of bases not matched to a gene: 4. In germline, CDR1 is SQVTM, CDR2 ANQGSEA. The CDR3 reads CSVAGTSGTDTQYF. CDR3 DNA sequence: TGCAGCGTAGCCGGGACTAGCGGGACAGATACGCAGTATTTT.

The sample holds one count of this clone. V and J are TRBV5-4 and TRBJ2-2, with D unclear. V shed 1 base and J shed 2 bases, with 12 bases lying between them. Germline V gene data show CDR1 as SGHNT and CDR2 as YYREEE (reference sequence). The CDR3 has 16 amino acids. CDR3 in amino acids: CASSLKQRQNTGELFF. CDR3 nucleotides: TGTGCCAGCAGCTTGAAACAACGCCAAAACACCGGGGAGCTGTTTTTT.

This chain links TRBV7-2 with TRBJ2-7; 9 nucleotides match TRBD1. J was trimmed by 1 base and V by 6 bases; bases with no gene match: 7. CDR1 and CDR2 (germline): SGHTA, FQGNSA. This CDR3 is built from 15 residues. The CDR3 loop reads CASSPAGTGSYEQYF. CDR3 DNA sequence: TGTGCCAGCAGTCCTGCCGGGACAGGGTCCTACGAGCAGTACTTC.

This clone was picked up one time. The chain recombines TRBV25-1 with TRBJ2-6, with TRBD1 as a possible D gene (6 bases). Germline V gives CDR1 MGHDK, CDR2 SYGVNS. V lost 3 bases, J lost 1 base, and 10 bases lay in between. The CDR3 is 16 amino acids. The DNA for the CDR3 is TGTGCCAGCAGTGACCCAACAGGGTCTGGGGCCAACGTCCTGACTTTC. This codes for CASSDPTGSGANVLTF.

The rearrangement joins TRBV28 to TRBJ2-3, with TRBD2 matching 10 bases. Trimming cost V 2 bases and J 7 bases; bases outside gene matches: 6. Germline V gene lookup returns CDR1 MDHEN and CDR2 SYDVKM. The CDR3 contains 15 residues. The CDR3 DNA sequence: TGTGCCAGCAGTTTAGAAGCGGGAGGGACTCATACGCAGTATTTT. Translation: CASSLEAGGTHTQYF. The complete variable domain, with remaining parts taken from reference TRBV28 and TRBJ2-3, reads DVKVTQSSRYLVKRTGEKVFLECVQDMDHENMFWYRQDPGLGLRLIYFSYDVKMKEKGDIPEGYSVSREKKERFSLILESASTNQTSMYLCASSLEAGGTHTQYFGPGTRLTVL.